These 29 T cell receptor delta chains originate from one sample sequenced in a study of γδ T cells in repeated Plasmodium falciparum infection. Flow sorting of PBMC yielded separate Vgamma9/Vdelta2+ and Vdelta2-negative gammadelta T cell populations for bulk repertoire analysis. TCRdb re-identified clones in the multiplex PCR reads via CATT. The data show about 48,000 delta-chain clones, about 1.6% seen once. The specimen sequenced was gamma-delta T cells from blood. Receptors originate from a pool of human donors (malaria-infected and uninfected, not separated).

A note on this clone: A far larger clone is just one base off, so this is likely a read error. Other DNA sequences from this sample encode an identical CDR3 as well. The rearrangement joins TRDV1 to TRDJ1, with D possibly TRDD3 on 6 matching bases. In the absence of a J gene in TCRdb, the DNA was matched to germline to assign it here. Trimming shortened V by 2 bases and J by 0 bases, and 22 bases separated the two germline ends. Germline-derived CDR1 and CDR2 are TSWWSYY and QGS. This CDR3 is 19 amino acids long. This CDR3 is CALGEGAGARRGYTDKLIF. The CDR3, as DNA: TGTGCTCTTGGGGAAGGCGCTGGGGCACGGAGAGGGTACACCGATAAACTCATCTTT.

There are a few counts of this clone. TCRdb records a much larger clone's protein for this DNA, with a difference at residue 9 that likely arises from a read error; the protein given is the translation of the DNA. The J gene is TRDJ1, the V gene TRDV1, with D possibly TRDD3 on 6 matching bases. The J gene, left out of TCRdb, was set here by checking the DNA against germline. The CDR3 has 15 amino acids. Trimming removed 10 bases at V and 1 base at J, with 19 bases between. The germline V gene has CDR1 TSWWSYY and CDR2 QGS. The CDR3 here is CAPGPWGFCTDKLIF. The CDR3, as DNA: TGTGCTCCCGGCCCTTGGGGATTTTGCACCGATAAACTCATCTTT.

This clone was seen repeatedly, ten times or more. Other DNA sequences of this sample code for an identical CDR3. The CDR3 DNA reads TGTGCTCTTGGGGAACTCTCCTACGATGTGATCCCCTATAAGTACACCGATAAACTCATCTTT. Translated, it gives CALGELSYDVIPYKYTDKLIF. This chain uses TRDV1 with TRDJ1; tentative D call: TRDD2 (6 bases). This CDR3 comprises 21 residues. V was pared by 0 bases and J by 0 bases, with 26 bases between. Germline V gene lookup returns CDR1 TSWWSYY and CDR2 QGS.

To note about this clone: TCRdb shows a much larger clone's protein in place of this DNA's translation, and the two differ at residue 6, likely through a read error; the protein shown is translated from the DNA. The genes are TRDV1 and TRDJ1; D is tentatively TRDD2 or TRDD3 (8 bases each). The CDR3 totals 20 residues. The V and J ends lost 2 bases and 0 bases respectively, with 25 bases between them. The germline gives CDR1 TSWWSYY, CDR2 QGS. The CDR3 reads CALGEVLPKHWGLYTDKLIF. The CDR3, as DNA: TGTGCTCTTGGGGAAGTCCTTCCTAAGCACTGGGGGCTCTACACCGATAAACTCATCTTT.

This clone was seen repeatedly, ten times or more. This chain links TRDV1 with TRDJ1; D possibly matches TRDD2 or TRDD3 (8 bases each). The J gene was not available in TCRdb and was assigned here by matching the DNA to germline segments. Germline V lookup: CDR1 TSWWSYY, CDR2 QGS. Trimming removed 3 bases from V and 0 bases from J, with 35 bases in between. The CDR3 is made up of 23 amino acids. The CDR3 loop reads CALGDPVLLPIDWGDEDTDKLIF. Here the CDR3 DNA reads TGTGCTCTTGGGGATCCCGTCCTCCTTCCTATCGACTGGGGGGACGAAGACACCGATAAACTCATCTTT.

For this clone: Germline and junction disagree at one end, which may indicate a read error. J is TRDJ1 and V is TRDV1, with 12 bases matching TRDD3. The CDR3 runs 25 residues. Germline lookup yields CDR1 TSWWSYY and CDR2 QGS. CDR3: CAPGEQGNPTDKVWGIRWPTDKLIF. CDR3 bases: TGTGCTCCTGGGGAACAGGGCAATCCTACAGACAAAGTCTGGGGGATACGATGGCCCACCGATAAACTCATCTTT.

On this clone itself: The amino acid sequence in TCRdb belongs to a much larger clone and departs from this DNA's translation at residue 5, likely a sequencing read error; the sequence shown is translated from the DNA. The CDR3 protein is CALTREGRLGPYTDKLIF. CDR3 DNA: TGTGCTCTGACACGAGAGGGAAGACTGGGGCCGTACACCGATAAACTCATCTTT. The V gene is TRDV1, the J gene TRDJ1, with 7 bases that match TRDD3. As TCRdb names no J gene, one was assigned here on the basis of a DNA match to germline. V dropped 9 bases and J dropped 0; count of bases not matched to a gene: 19. This CDR3 comprises 18 residues. Germline CDR1 is TSWWSYY and CDR2 is QGS.

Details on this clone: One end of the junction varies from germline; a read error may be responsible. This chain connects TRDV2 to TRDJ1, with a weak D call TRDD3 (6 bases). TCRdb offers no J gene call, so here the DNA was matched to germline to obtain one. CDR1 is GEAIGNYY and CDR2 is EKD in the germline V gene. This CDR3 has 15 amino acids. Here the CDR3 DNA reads TGTGCCTGTGACACCGTGGGGGCCTACACCGATAGACTCATCTTT. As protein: CACDTVGAYTDRLIF.

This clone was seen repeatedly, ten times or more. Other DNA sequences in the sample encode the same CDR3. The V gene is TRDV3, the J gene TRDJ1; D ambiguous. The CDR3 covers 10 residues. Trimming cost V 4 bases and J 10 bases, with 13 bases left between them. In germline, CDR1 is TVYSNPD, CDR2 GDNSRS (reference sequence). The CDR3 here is CAYRKRGLIF. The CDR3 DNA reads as TGTGCCTATCGGAAGAGGGGACTCATCTTT.

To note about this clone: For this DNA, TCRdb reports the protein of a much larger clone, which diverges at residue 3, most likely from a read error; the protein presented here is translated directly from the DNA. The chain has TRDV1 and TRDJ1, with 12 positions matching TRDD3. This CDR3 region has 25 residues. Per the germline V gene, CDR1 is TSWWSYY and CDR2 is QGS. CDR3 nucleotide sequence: TGTGCTATTGGGGAACAGGGCAATCCTACGAACAAAGTCTGGGGGATACGATGGCCCACCGATAAACTCATCTTT. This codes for CAIGEQGNPTNKVWGIRWPTDKLIF.

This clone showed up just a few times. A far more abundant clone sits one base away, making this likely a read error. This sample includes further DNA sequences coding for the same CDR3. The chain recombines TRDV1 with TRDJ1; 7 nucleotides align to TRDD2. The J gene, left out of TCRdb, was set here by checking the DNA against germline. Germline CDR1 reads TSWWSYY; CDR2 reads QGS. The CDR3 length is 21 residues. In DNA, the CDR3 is TGTGCTCTCGGGGACCTTACCTTCCTCCCAATACCTATCCACCGCTACGATAAACTCATCTTT. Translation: CALGDLTFLPIPIHRYDKLIF.

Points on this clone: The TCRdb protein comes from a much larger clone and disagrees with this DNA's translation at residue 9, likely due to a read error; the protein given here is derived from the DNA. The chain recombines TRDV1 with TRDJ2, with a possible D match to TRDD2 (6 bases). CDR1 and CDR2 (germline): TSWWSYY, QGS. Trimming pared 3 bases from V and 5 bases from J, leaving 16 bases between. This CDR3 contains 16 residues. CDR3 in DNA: TGTGCTCTTGGGGACATCCTACACGTAGGCACAGCACAACTCTTCTTT. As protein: CALGDILHVGTAQLFF.

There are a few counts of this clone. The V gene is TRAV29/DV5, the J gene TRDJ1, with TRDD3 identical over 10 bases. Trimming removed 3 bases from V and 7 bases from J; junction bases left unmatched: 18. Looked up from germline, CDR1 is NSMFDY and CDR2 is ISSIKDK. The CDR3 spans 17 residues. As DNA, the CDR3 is TGTGCAGCAACGCTTCGTATAGGGGGATACGCGCGAGGTAAACTCATCTTT. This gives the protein CAATLRIGGYARGKLIF.

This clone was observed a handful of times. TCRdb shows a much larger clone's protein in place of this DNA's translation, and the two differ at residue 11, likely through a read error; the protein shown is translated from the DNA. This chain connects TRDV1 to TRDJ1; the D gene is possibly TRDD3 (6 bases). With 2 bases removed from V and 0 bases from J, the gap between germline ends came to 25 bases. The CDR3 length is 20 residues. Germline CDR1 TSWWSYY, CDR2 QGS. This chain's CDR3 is CALGENTSGYRGTYTDKLIF. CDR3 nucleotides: TGTGCTCTTGGGGAAAACACTTCGGGGTACCGGGGGACCTACACCGATAAACTCATCTTT.

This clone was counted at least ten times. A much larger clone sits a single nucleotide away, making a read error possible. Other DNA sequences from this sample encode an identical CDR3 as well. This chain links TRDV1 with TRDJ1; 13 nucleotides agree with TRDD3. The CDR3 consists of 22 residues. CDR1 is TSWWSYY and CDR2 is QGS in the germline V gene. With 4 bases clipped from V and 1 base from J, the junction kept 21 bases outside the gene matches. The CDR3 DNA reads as TGTGCTCTTGGGGCCTTTCCCCGATCGGCGGGACTGGGGGATACGTGCACCGATAAACTCATCTTT. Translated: CALGAFPRSAGLGDTCTDKLIF.

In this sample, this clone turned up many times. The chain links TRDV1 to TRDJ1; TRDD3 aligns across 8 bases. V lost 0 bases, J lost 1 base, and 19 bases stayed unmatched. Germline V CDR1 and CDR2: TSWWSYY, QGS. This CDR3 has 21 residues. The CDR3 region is CALGELRGTEGLGDCTDKLIF. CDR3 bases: TGTGCTCTTGGGGAACTCCGGGGGACCGAAGGTCTGGGGGACTGCACCGATAAACTCATCTTT.

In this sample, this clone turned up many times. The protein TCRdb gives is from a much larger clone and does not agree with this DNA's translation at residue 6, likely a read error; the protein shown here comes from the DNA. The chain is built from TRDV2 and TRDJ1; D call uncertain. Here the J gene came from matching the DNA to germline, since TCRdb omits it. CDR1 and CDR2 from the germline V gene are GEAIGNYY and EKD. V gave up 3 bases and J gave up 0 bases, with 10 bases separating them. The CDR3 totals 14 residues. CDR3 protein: CACDSSLNTDKLIF. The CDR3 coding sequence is TGTGCCTGTGACTCCTCACTTAACACCGATAAACTCATCTTT.

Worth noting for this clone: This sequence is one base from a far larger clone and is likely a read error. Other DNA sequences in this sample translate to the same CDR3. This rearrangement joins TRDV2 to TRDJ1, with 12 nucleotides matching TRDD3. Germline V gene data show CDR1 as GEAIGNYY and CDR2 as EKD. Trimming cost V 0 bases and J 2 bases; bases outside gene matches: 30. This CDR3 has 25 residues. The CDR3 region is CACDTVTGGVLTGGYPTNYTDKLIF. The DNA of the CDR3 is TGTGCCTGTGACACCGTGACTGGGGGGGTTCTCACTGGGGGATACCCTACTAATTATACCGATAAACTCATCTTT.

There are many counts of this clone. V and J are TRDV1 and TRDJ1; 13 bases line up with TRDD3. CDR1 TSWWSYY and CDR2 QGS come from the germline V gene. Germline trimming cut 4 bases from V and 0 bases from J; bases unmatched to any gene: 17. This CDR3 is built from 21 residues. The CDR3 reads CALGVMYWGIRSVGYTDKLIF. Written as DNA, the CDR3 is TGTGCTCTTGGGGTCATGTACTGGGGGATACGGTCGGTTGGGTACACCGATAAACTCATCTTT.

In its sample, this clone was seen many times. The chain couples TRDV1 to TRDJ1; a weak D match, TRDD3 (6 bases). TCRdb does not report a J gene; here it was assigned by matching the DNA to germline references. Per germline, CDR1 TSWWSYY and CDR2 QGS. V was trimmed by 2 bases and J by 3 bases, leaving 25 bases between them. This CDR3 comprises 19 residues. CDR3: CALGEARRGWGAAPDKLIF. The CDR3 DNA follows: TGTGCTCTTGGGGAAGCTCGGCGGGGATGGGGGGCGGCACCCGATAAACTCATCTTT.

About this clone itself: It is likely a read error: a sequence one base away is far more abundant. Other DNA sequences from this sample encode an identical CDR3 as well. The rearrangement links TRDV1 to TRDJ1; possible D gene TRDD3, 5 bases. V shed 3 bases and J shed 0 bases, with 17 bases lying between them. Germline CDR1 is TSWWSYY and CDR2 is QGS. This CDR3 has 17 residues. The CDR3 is CALGDVPGGLYTDKLIF. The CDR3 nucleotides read TGTGCTCTTGGGGACGTCCCCGGGGGTTTGTACACCGATAAACTCATCTTT.

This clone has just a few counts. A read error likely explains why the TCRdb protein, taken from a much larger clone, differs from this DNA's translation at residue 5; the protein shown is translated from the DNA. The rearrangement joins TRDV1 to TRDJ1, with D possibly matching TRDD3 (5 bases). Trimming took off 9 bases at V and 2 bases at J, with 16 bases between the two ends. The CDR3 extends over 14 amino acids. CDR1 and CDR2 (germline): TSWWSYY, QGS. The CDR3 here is CALVSVGRTDKLIF. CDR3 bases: TGTGCTCTGGTCTCTGTGGGGAGGACCGATAAACTCATCTTT.

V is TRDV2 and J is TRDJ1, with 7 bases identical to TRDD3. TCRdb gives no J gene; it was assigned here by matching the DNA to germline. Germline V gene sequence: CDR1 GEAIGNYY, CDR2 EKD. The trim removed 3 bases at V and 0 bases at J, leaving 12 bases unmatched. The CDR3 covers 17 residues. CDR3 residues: CACDSSTGDFYTDKLIF. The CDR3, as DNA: TGTGCCTGTGACTCAAGTACTGGGGATTTCTACACCGATAAACTCATCTTT.

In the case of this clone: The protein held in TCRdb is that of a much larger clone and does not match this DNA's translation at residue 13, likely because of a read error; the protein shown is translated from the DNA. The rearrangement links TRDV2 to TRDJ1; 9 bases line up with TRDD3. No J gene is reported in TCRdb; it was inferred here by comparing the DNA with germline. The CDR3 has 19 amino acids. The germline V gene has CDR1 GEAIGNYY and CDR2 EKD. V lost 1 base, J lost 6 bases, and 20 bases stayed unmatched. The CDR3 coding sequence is TGTGCCTGTGACACTAAAACCTACCCTGGGGGATTATCCCCGAATAAACTCATCTTT. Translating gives CACDTKTYPGGLSPNKLIF.

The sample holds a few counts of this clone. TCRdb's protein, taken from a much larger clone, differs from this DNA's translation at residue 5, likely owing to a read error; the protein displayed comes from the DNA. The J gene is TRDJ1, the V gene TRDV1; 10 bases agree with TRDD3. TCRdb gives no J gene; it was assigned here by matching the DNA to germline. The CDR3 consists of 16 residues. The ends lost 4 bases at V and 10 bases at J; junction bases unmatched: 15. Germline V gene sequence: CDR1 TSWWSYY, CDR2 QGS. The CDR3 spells CALGALGYWGMAGLIF. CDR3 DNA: TGTGCTCTTGGGGCTTTAGGGTACTGGGGGATGGCAGGACTCATCTTT.

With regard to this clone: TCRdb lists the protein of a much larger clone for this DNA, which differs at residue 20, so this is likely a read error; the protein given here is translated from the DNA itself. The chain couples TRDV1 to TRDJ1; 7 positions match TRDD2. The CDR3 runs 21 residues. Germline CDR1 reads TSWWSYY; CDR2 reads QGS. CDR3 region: CALGELLPALWSYDHTDKLTF. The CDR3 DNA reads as TGTGCTCTTGGGGAACTCCTTCCTGCACTCTGGAGCTACGATCACACCGATAAACTCACCTTT.

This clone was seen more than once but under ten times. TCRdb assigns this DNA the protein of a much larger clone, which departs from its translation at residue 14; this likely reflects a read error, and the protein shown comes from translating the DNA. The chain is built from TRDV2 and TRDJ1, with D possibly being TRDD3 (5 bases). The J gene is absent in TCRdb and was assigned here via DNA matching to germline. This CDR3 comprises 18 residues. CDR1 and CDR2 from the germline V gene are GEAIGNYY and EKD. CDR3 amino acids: CACDTSTTWAPYTGKLIF. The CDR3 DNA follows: TGTGCCTGTGACACATCTACGACCTGGGCCCCGTACACCGGTAAACTCATCTTT.

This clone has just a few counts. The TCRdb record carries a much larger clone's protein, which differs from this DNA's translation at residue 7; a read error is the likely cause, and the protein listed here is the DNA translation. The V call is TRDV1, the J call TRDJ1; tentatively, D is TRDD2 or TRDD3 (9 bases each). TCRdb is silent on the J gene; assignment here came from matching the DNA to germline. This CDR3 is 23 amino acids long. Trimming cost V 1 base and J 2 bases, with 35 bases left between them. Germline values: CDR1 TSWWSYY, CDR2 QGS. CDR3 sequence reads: CALGERAFLPPPLDWGSTDKLIF. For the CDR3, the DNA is TGTGCTCTTGGGGAACGGGCCTTCCTACCTCCCCCTTTAGACTGGGGGAGTACCGATAAACTCATCTTT.

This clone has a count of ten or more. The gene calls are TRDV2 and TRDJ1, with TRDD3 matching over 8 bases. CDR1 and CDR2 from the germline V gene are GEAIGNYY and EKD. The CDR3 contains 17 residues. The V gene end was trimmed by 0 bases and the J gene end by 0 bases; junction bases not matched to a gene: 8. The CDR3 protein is CACDTLGIPLYTDKLIF. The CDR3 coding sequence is TGTGCCTGTGACACCTTGGGGATACCACTTTACACCGATAAACTCATCTTT.